This T cell receptor beta chain is drawn from a study of T-cell memory formation after mild COVID-19. Across the whole study: Clusters of TCRs were largely donor specific. Study-level points and caveats: Clones shrinking from day 15 to 85 showed even CD4/CD8 mixes; later expanders tilted CD4+. SARS-CoV-2 specificity was not confirmed for second-wave clones peaking on day 37. Pre-infection memory harbored some responding clones, suggesting cross-reactive memory joined.

At least ten counts were recorded for this clonotype. Its antigen is currently unknown. TCRdb recomputed calls from the 5' RACE reads with MiXCR, one row per CDR3 protein. The table includes about 270,000 distinct CDR3 sequences, around 15% detected once. Sequencing was done on a sample of PBMCs or a T cell subset sorted from them (not recorded which). The TCR was taken from a man aged 18-30 years who had mild COVID-19 (a few samples of this study predate the infection). Cell type and time point are not known.

The CDR3 sequence is CASSLAFPQEQFF. The CDR3 DNA reads TGTGCCAGCAGCTTAGCCTTCCCTCAGGAGCAGTTCTTC. The J gene is TRBJ2-1, the V gene TRBV7-6; D unclear. The germline V gene has CDR1 SGHVS and CDR2 FNYEAQ. There are 13 residues in the CDR3. V shed 0 bases and J shed 10 bases, with 10 bases lying between them.